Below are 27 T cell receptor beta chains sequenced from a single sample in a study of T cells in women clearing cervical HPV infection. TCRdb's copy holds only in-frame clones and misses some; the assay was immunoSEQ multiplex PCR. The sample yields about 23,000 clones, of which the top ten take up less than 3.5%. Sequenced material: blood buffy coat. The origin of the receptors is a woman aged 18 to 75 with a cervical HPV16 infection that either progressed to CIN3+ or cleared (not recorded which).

The part of the CDR3 DNA that was read is TGCGCCAGCCACGGGCAGGGGGCCAGATTCTACGAG. Its protein is CASHGQGARFYE. The full CDR3 sequence reads CASHGQGARFYEQYF. The rearrangement joins TRBV5-1 to TRBJ2-7; 8 bases line up with TRBD1. The CDR3 end lies 3 residues beyond the end of the read and is filled in from the germline J gene. Looked up from germline, CDR1 is SGHRS and CDR2 is YFSETQ. Trimming took 7 bases from V and 3 from J; bases not matched to a gene: 12. This CDR3 region has 15 residues.

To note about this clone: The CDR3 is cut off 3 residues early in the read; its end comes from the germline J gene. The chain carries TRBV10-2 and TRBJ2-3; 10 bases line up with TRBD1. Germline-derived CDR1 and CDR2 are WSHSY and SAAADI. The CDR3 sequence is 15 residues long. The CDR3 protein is CASSVRQGAVQPQYF. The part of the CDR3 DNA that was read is TGCGCCAGCAGTGTTAGACAGGGGGCCGTTCAGCCG.

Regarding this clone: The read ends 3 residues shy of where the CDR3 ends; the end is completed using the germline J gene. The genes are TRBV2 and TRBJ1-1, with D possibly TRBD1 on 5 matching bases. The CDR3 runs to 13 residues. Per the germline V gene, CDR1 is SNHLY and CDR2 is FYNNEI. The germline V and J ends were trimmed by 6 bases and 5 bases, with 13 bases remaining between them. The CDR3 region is CASRQGGFTEAFF. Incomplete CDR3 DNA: TGTGCCAGCAGGCAGGGTGGGTTTACTGAA.

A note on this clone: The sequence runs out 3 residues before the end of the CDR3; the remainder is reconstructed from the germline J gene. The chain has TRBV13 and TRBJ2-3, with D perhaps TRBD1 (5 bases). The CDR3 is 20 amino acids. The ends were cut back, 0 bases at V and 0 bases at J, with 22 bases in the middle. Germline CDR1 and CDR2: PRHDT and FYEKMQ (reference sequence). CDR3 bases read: TGTGCCAGCAGCTTAGGTGGGTGGGGCAGTCAACTCACTAGCACAGATACG. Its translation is CASSLGGWGSQLTSTDT. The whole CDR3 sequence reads CASSLGGWGSQLTSTDTQYF.

The part of the CDR3 DNA that was read is TGTGCCATCAGTGAGGGCGAAAAA. Translated, it gives CAISEGEK. The full CDR3 is CAISEGEKLFF. The chain joins TRBV10-3 to TRBJ1-4; D remains unclear. The read halts 3 residues ahead of the CDR3 end, with the missing end drawn from the germline J gene. Germline V gene lookup returns CDR1 ENHRY and CDR2 SYGVKD. This CDR3 contains 11 residues. The V end was cut by 2 bases, the J end by 8 bases, with 3 bases between.

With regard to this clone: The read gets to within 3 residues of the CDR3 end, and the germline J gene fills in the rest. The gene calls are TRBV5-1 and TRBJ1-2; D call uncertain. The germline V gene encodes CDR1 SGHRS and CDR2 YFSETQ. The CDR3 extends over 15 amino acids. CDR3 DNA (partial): TGCGCCAGCAGCTTGGACGGAGCTAGCACAGATACC. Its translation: CASSLDGASTDT. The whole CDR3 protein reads CASSLDGASTDTYTF.

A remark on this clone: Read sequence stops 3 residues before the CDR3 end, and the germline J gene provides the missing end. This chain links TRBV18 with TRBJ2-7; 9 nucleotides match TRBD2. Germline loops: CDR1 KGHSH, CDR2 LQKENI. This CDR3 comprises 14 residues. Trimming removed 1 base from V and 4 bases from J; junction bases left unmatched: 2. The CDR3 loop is CASSPLAGVYEQYF. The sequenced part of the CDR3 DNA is TGTGCCAGCTCACCACTAGCGGGAGTTTACGAG.

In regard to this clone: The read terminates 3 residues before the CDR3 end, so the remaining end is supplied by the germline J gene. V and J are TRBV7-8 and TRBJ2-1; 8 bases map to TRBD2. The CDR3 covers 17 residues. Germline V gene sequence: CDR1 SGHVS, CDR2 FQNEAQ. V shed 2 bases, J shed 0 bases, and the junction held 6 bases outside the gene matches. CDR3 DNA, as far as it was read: TGTGCCAGCAGCTTATACACTAGCGGCATCTCCTACAATGAG. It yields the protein CASSLYTSGISYNE. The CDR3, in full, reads CASSLYTSGISYNEQFF.

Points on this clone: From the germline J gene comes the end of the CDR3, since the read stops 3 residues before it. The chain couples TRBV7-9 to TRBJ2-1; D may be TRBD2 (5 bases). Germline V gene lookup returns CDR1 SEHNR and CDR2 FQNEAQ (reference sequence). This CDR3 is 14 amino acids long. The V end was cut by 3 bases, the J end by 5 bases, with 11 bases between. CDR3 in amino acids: CASSFVARDNEQFF. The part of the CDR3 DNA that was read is TGTGCCAGCAGCTTTGTAGCGAGAGACAATGAG.

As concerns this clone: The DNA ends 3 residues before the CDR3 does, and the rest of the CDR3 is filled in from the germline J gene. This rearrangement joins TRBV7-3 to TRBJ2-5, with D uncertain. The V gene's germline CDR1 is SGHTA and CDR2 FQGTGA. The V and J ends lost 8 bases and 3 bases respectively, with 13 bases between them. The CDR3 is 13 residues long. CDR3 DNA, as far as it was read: TGTGCCAGCGCCGGTGCGGCGAAAGAGACC. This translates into CASAGAAKET. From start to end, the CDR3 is CASAGAAKETQYF.

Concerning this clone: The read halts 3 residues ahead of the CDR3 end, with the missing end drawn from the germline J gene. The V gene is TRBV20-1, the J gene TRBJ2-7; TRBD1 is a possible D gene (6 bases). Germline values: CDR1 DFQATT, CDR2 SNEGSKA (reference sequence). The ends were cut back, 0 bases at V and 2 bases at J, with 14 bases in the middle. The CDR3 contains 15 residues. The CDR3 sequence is CSARDGIQGAYEQYF. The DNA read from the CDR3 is TGCAGTGCTAGAGATGGCATACAGGGCGCCTACGAG.

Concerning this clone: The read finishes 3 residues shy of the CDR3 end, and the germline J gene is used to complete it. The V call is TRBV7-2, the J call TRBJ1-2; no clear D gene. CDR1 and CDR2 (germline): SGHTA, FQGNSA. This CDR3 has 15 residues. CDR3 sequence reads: CASSLAAGTSYDYTF. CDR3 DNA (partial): TGTGCCAGCAGCTTAGCGGCGGGAACCTCCTACGAC.

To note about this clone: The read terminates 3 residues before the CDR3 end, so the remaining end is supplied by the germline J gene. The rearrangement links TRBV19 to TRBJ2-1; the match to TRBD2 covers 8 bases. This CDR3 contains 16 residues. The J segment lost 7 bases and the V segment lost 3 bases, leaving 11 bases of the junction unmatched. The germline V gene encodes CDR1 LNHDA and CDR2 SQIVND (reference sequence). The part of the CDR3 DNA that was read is TGTGCCAGTAGTATTGGGAGCGGGAGTCTTCTAAATGAG. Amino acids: CASSIGSGSLLNE. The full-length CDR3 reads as CASSIGSGSLLNEQFF.

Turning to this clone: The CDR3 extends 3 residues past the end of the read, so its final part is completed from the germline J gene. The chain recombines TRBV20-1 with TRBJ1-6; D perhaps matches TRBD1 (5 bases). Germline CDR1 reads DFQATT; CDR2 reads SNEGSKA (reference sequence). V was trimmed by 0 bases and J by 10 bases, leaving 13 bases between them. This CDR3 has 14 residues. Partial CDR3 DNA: TGCAGTGCTAGAGACCCCTATGGGGGGTCACCC. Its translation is CSARDPYGGSP. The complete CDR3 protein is CSARDPYGGSPLHF.

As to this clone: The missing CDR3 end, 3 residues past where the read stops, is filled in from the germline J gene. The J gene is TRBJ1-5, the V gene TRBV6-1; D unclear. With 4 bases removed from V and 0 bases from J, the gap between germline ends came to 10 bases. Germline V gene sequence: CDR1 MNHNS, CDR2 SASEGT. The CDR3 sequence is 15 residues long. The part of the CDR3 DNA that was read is TGTGCCAGCAGTGCCGACACCCCTAGCAATCAGCCC. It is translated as CASSADTPSNQP. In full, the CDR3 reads CASSADTPSNQPQHF.

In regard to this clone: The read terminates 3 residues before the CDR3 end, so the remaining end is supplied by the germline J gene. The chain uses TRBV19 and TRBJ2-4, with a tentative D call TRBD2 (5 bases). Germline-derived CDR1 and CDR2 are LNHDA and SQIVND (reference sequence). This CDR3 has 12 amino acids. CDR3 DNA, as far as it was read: TGTGCCAGTAGTGGTGCAGACTATGGT. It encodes CASSGADYG. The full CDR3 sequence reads CASSGADYGQYF. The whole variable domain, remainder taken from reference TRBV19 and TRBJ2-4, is DGGITQSPKYLFRKEGQNVTLSCEQNLNHDAMYWYRQDPGQGLRLIYYSQIVNDFQKGDIAEGYSVSREKKESFPLTVTSAQKNPTAFYLCASSGADYGQYFGAGTRLSVL.

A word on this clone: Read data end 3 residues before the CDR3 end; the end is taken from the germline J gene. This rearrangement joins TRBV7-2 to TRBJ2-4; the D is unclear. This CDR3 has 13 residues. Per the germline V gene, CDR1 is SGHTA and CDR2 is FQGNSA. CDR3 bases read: TGTGCCAGCAGCTTAGTAGTTAACTATGGT. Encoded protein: CASSLVVNYG. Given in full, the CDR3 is CASSLVVNYGQYF.

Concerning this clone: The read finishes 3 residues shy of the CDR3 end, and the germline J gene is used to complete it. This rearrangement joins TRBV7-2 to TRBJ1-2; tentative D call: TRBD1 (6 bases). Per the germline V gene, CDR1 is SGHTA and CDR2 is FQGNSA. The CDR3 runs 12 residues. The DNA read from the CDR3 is TGTGCCAGCAGCCATCCCGGGACAGGC. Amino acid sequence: CASSHPGTG. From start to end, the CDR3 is CASSHPGTGYTF.

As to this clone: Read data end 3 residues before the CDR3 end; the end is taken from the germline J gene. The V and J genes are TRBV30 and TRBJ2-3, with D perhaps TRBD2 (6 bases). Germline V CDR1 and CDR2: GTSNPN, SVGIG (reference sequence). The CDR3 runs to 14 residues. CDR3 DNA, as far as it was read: TGTGCCTGGAGTGGTCCAGGGAGGTTAGAGACG. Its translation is CAWSGPGRLET. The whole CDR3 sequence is CAWSGPGRLETQYF. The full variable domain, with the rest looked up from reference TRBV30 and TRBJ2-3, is SQTIHQWPATLVQPVGSPLSLECTVEGTSNPNLYWYRQAAGRGLQLLFYSVGIGQISSEVPQNLSASRPQDRQFILSSKKLLLSDSGFYLCAWSGPGRLETQYFGPGTRLTVL.

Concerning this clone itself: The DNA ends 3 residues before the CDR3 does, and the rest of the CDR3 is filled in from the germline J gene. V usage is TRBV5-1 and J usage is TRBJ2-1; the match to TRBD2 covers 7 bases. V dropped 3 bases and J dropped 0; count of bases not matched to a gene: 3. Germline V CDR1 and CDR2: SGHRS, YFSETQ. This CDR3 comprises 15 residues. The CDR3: CASSSAGSSYNEQFF. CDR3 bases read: TGCGCCAGCAGCTCAGCGGGGAGCTCCTACAATGAG. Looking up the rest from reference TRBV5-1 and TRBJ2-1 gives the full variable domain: KAGVTQTPRYLIKTRGQQVTLSCSPISGHRSVSWYQQTPGQGLQFLFEYFSETQRNKGNFPGRFSGRQFSNSRSEMNVSTLELGDSALYLCASSSAGSSYNEQFFGPGTRLTVL.

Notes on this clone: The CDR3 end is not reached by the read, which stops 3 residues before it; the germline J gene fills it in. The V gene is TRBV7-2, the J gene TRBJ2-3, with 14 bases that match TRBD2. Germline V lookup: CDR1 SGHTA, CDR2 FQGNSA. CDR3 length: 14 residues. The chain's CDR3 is CASSSGLAGETQYF. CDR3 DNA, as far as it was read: TGTGCCAGCAGCTCGGGACTAGCGGGAGAGACG.

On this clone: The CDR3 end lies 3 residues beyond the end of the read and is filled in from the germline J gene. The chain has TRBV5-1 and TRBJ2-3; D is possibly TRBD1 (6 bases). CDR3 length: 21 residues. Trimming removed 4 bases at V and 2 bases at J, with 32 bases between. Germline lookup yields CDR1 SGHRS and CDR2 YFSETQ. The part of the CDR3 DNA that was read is TGCGCCAGCAGCGAGTATCCACCGGGACAACTGCGCCCCTCCATCACAGATACG. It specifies CASSEYPPGQLRPSITDT. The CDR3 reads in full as CASSEYPPGQLRPSITDTQYF.

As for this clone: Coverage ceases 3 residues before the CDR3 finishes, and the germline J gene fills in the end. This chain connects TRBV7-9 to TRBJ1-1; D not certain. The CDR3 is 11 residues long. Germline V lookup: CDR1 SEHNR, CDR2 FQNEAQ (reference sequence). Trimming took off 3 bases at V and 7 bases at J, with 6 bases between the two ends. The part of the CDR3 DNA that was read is TGTGCCAGCAGCTTCCTAGATGAA. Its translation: CASSFLDE. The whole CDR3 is CASSFLDEAFF. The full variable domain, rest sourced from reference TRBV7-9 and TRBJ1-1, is DTGVSQNPRHKITKRGQNVTFRCDPISEHNRLYWYRQTLGQGPEFLTYFQNEAQLEKSRLLSDRFSAERPKGSFSTLEIQRTEQGDSAMYLCASSFLDEAFFGQGTRLTVV.

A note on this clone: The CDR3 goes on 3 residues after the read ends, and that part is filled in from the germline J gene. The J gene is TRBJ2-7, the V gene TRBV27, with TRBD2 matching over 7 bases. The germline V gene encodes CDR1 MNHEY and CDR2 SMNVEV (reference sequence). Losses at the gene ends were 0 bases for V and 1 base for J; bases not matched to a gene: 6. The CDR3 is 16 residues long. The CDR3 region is CASSLSSLAASYEQYF. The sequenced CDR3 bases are TGTGCCAGCAGTTTATCCTCGCTAGCGGCGTCCTACGAG.

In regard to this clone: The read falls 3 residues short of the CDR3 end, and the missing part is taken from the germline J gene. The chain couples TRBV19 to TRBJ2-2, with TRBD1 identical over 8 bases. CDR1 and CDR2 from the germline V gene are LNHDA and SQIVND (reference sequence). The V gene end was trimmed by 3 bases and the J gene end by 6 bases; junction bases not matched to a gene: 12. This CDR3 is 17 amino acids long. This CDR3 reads CASSIPTGASLPGELFF. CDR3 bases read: TGTGCCAGTAGTATCCCGACAGGGGCATCTTTACCCGGGGAG.

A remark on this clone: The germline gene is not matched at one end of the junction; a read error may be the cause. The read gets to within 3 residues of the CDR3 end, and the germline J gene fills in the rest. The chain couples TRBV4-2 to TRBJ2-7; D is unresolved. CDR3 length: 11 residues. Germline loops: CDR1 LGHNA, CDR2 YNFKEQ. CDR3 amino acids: CASSQDGEQYF. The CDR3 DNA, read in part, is TGCGCCAGCAGCCAAGACGGCGAG.

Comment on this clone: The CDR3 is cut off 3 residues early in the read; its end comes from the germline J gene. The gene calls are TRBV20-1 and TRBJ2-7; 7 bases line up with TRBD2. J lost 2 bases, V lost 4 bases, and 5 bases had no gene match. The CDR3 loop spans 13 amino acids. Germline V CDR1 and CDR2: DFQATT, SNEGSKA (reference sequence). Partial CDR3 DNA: TGCAGTGCTACGTACAGCGGGGCCTACGAG. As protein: CSATYSGAYE. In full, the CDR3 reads CSATYSGAYEQYF.